This is a list of T cell receptor beta chains from one sample in a study of blood T cell repertoires in COVID-19. Here immunoSEQ multiplex PCR was the method, and the copy in TCRdb shows in-frame clones only, minus some. The top ten clones hold less than 3.5% of a sample with 150,000 to 200,000 clones, roughly 86% of them seen once. What was sequenced was peripheral blood. These receptors came from a man between 65 and 80 years old with acute or convalescent COVID-19. Both conserved end residues are part of each CDR3. A D gene is named only where the DNA matches it firmly. Some rows have no size entry. The others give once, few or many, or a class for an expanded clone.

D	size	V	J	DNA	CDR3
TRBD1	.	TRBV20-1	TRBJ2-7	TGCAGTGCTAGTGGGGACAGGGGGAACGAGCAGTACTTC	CSASGDRGNEQYF
TRBD1	.	TRBV5-1	TRBJ1-1	TGCGCCAGCACCCTAATGACAGGGGATACTGAAGCTTTCTTT	CASTLMTGDTEAFF
.	.	TRBV7-2	TRBJ2-5	TGTGCCAGCAGCCTTATGGGGGGAGAAGAGACCCAGTACTTC	CASSLMGGEETQYF
.	.	TRBV6-5	TRBJ2-7	TGTGCCAGCAGTTACCAGAACGAGCAGTACTTC	CASSYQNEQYF
.	.	TRBV19	TRBJ1-1	TGTGCCAGTAGTATAGACGAGTGGCAGGCTGTGAGCGCTTTCTTT	CASSIDEWQAVSAFF
.	.	TRBV7-9	TRBJ2-1	TGTGCCAGCAGCTTAGGGCAGGAAGGTAATGAGCAGTTCTTC	CASSLGQEGNEQFF
TRBD1	once	TRBV7-8	TRBJ1-1	TGTGCCAGCAGCTCTTGGACAGGGTATATCGATGGGGTGACTGAAGCTTTCTTT	CASSSWTGYIDGVTEAFF
TRBD2	.	TRBV7-3	TRBJ2-5	TGTGCCAGCAGCTTGACTAGCGGGAGTCAGACCCAGTACTTC	CASSLTSGSQTQYF
TRBD1	.	TRBV7-3	TRBJ1-1	TGTGCCAGCAGCTCCAGACAGGGCTTTGAAGCTTTCTTT	CASSSRQGFEAFF
TRBD1	.	TRBV3-1/TRBV3-2	TRBJ1-1	TGTGCCAGCAGCCAATCGGATTTGCGTGACAGGGGGGCTTTCTTT	CASSQSDLRDRGAFF
.	.	TRBV27	TRBJ2-5	TGTGCCAGCAGCCCCTCGCGGGCCCCGGCGGAGACCCAGTACTTC	CASSPSRAPAETQYF
.	.	TRBV6-2/TRBV6-3	TRBJ2-7	TGTGCCAGCAGTTACCGAGAGGGCTACGAGCAGTACTTC	CASSYREGYEQYF